This is a list of T cell receptor beta chains from one sample in a study of blood T cell repertoires in COVID-19. TCRdb keeps only in-frame clones here, not all; method: immunoSEQ multiplex PCR. Of 220,000 or so clones in the sample, 84% were seen once. Sequencing was performed on PBMCs or T cells enriched from blood (not recorded which). These receptors all stem from a woman aged 40-49 years who had recovered from COVID-19. Each CDR3 is given with its conserved first and last residue. A D gene is named only where the DNA matches it firmly. Rows may omit the clone size; those that give it use once, few, many or a size class.

j_call clone_size v_call d_call cdr3_aa cdr3_nt
TRBJ1-5 . TRBV18 . CASSPGENQPQHF TGTGCCAGCTCACCCGGGGAAAATCAGCCCCAGCATTTT
TRBJ2-5 . TRBV20-1 TRBD2 CSASRTSGQETQYF TGCAGTGCTAGTAGGACTAGCGGCCAAGAGACCCAGTACTTC
TRBJ2-2 . TRBV5-1 TRBD1 CASGQGDPGELFF TGCGCCAGCGGACAGGGCGATCCCGGGGAGCTGTTTTTT
TRBJ2-7 . TRBV28 TRBD1 CASSTGGNDNSYEQYF TGTGCCAGCAGTACAGGGGGGAACGACAACTCCTACGAGCAGTACTTC
TRBJ2-1 . TRBV7-3 TRBD1 CASSQRTGENNEQFF TGTGCCAGCAGCCAACGGACAGGGGAAAACAATGAGCAGTTCTTC
TRBJ1-2 . TRBV19 . CASSFRFRGDLTYGYTF TGTGCCAGTAGTTTTCGTTTTCGTGGGGACTTAACCTATGGCTACACCTTC
TRBJ1-1 . TRBV27 TRBD1 CASSWSGQGKNTEAFF TGTGCCAGCAGTTGGTCTGGACAGGGCAAGAACACTGAAGCTTTCTTT
TRBJ2-1 . TRBV6-5 TRBD2 CASSPGRGTGEQFF TGTGCCAGCAGTCCCGGGAGGGGAACCGGTGAGCAGTTCTTC
TRBJ1-2 once TRBV7-8 TRBD1 CASSPKAPGQGRRYGYTF TGTGCCAGCAGCCCGAAGGCGCCGGGACAGGGAAGGAGGTATGGCTACACCTTC
TRBJ1-1 . TRBV4-1 . CASSPLPKQGNTEAFF TGCGCCAGCAGTCCGTTGCCGAAACAGGGGAACACTGAAGCTTTCTTT
TRBJ2-1 . TRBV15 . CATSRDFVANEQFF TGTGCCACCAGCAGAGATTTTGTGGCCAATGAGCAGTTCTTC
TRBJ2-2 . TRBV7-9 . CASSPPGYTGELFF TGTGCCAGCAGCCCTCCAGGGTACACCGGGGAGCTGTTTTTT
TRBJ2-7 . TRBV11-2 TRBD1 CASSLGTGIWEQYF TGTGCCAGCAGCTTAGGGACAGGGATATGGGAGCAGTACTTC
TRBJ1-5 . TRBV2 . CASRQGFSNQPQHF TGTGCCAGCAGGCAGGGCTTTAGCAATCAGCCCCAGCATTTT
TRBJ1-2 . TRBV5-4 . CASSSSTGSDYGYTF TGTGCCAGCAGCTCGTCGACAGGCTCGGACTATGGCTACACCTTC
TRBJ2-4 . TRBV29-1 TRBD1 CSVQGQLAKNIQYF TGCAGCGTGCAGGGACAGCTAGCCAAAAACATTCAGTACTTC
TRBJ1-2 few TRBV10-2 TRBD1 CASSSGTGGGYTF TGCGCCAGCAGTTCCGGGACAGGGGGTGGCTACACCTTC
TRBJ1-5 . TRBV7-2 . CASSPSRGRGNQPQHF TGTGCCAGCAGCCCCTCTCGGGGGAGAGGCAATCAGCCCCAGCATTTT
TRBJ1-5 . TRBV6-5 TRBD1 CASSYSRQGAQPQHF TGTGCCAGCAGTTACTCTCGCCAGGGGGCTCAGCCCCAGCATTTT
TRBJ2-1 . TRBV11-2 TRBD2 CASSPSIGLAGVNEQFF TGTGCCAGCAGCCCTAGTATCGGACTAGCGGGAGTCAATGAGCAGTTCTTC
TRBJ2-1 few TRBV15 TRBD2 CATSRDPGLAYNEQFF TGTGCCACCAGCAGAGATCCGGGACTAGCATACAATGAGCAGTTCTTC
TRBJ2-5 . TRBV6-5 . CASSRGQSEGTQYF TGTGCCAGCAGCCGAGGACAGTCCGAAGGGACCCAGTACTTC
TRBJ2-1 . TRBV7-9 . CASSLGGGPNEQFF TGTGCCAGCAGCTTAGGAGGCGGTCCGAATGAGCAGTTCTTC
TRBJ1-5 few TRBV10-3 . CAISKDINQPQHF TGTGCCATCAGTAAAGACATAAATCAGCCCCAGCATTTT
TRBJ1-4 . TRBV7-8 . CASSFDEKLFF TGTGCCAGCAGCTTCGATGAAAAACTGTTTTTT
TRBJ2-1 . TRBV5-1 TRBD2 CASRTSGRSNGDEQFF TGCGCCAGCCGGACTAGCGGGAGATCAAACGGGGATGAGCAGTTCTTC
TRBJ2-7 . TRBV29-1 TRBD1 CSAGDRSYEQYF TGCAGCGCCGGGGACAGGTCCTACGAGCAGTACTTC
TRBJ2-3 . TRBV24-1 TRBD1 CATSELTGGDTQYF TGTGCCACCAGTGAACTGACAGGGGGGGATACGCAGTATTTT
TRBJ2-3 . TRBV27 TRBD2 CASSLAGVTDTQYF TGTGCCAGCAGTTTAGCGGGAGTTACAGATACGCAGTATTTT
TRBJ2-7 . TRBV29-1 TRBD2 CSVEGWRGAYEQYF TGCAGCGTTGAAGGTTGGCGGGGGGCCTACGAGCAGTACTTC
TRBJ2-1 . TRBV27 . CASSSGSSYNEQFF TGTGCCAGCAGTTCAGGAAGCTCCTACAATGAGCAGTTCTTC
TRBJ1-6 . TRBV7-6 . CASSPSQNSPLHF TGTGCCAGCAGCCCATCCCAGAATTCACCCCTCCACTTT
TRBJ1-6 . TRBV7-2 . CASGGGEYSPLHF TGTGCCAGCGGGGGGGGTGAGTATTCACCCCTCCACTTT
TRBJ2-5 . TRBV4-2 . CASSQGHDEETQYF TGTGCCAGCAGCCAAGGACACGACGAAGAGACCCAGTACTTC
TRBJ2-1 . TRBV5-8 TRBD1 CASSRTGGADNEQFF TGTGCCAGCAGCAGGACAGGGGGCGCGGACAATGAGCAGTTCTTC
TRBJ2-1 . TRBV7-3 TRBD2 CASSPLKTSPFSYNEQFF TGTGCCAGCAGCCCGCTGAAGACTAGCCCTTTCTCCTACAATGAGCAGTTCTTC
TRBJ1-6 . TRBV14 . CASSQSTGWRYSPLHF TGTGCCAGCAGCCAGTCGACAGGTTGGCGGTATTCACCCCTCCACTTT
TRBJ1-1 . TRBV20-1 . CSARDKGEAFF TGCAGTGCTAGAGATAAGGGGGAAGCTTTCTTT
TRBJ2-5 . TRBV3-1/TRBV3-2 TRBD2 CASSPRREGRETQYF TGTGCCAGCAGCCCCCGGAGGGAGGGCAGAGAGACCCAGTACTTC
TRBJ2-7 few TRBV5-1 TRBD1 CASSLATVGTGGEQYF TGCGCCAGCAGCTTGGCCACGGTCGGTACAGGGGGCGAGCAGTACTTC
TRBJ1-1 . TRBV6-5 . CASSYSLLGTGTEAFF TGTGCCAGCAGTTACTCTTTGCTCGGCACGGGTACTGAAGCTTTCTTT
TRBJ1-1 . TRBV28 TRBD1 CASSWDRNTEAFF TGTGCCAGCAGTTGGGACAGGAACACTGAAGCTTTCTTT
TRBJ2-7 . TRBV6-5 TRBD1 CAVLGTGAYEQYF TGTGCGGTATTAGGGACAGGGGCCTACGAGCAGTACTTC
TRBJ1-5 few TRBV24-1 . CATSDSAGIQPQHF TGTGCCACCAGTGATTCCGCAGGGATTCAGCCCCAGCATTTT
TRBJ2-2 . TRBV27 . CASSWGGTGELFF TGTGCCAGCAGTTGGGGAGGCACCGGGGAGCTGTTTTTT
TRBJ2-1 . TRBV19 TRBD2 CASSIITSGSNEQFF TGTGCCAGTAGTATTATAACTAGCGGGAGCAATGAGCAGTTCTTC
TRBJ1-2 . TRBV7-2 TRBD1 CASSLGTGGNGYTF TGTGCCAGCAGCTTGGGGACAGGGGGCAATGGCTACACCTTC
TRBJ2-3 . TRBV28 . CASNPGGGSTDTQYF TGTGCCAGCAATCCGGGGGGCGGAAGCACAGATACGCAGTATTTT
TRBJ2-1 . TRBV28 TRBD2 CASRPLAGGPDEQFF TGTGCCAGCAGGCCCCTAGCGGGAGGGCCCGATGAGCAGTTCTTC
TRBJ2-1 . TRBV7-8 . CASSLVMGHSYNEQFF TGTGCCAGCAGCTTAGTTATGGGACACTCTTACAATGAGCAGTTCTTC
TRBJ2-5 . TRBV5-5 . CASSLSSGEGKTQYF TGTGCCAGCAGCTTGAGTTCAGGGGAGGGTAAGACCCAGTACTTC
TRBJ2-3 once TRBV24-1 TRBD1 CATSEPLPGQGVDTQYF TGTGCCACCAGTGAACCGCTACCGGGACAGGGGGTTGATACGCAGTATTTT
TRBJ2-7 . TRBV5-4 . CASSVFSSYEQYF TGTGCCAGCAGCGTATTCTCCTCCTACGAGCAGTACTTC
TRBJ1-6 . TRBV9 . CASSPAGAGQNSPLHF TGTGCCAGCAGCCCTGCTGGGGCAGGGCAGAATTCACCCCTCCACTTT
TRBJ1-4 few TRBV5-6 TRBD1 CASSRPPGGGEKLFF TGTGCCAGCAGCAGGCCTCCAGGGGGAGGTGAAAAACTGTTTTTT